The clone carrying this T cell receptor beta chain was picked up a small number of times. The data stem from a study of identical twins. CDR3 size: 15 residues. Looked up from germline, CDR1 is SGHVS and CDR2 is FQNEAQ. V was trimmed by 3 bases and J by 1 base, leaving 11 bases between them. TCRdb fed the 5' RACE reads into MiXCR, producing one record per CDR3 protein. The sample lists about 700,000 distinct CDR3 sequences, 5.5% to 6.5% occurring once. The sequencing input was naive T cells sorted from blood. This clonotype was obtained from a man aged 18 to 30 in good health. The chain uses TRBV7-8 and TRBJ2-3, with D tentatively TRBD2 (5 bases). CDR3: CASSLPGWGTDTQYF. In nucleotides, the CDR3 is TGTGCCAGCAGCTTGCCGGGATGGGGCACAGATACGCAGTATTTT.